The rows below give T cell receptor beta chains drawn from one sample of a study of blood T cell repertoires in COVID-19. The method was immunoSEQ multiplex PCR; TCRdb's version includes in-frame clones alone and lacks a portion of them. The sample records 200,000 to 250,000 clones, around nine tenths being singletons. Sequencing used peripheral blood. The source is a woman aged 60-70 years with acute or convalescent COVID-19. The CDR3 runs from the conserved cysteine through the conserved F or W. D genes are given only for firm matches. A row's size may be missing; if present it is once, few, many or a size class.

>TRBD2|-|TRBJ2-2|TRBV5-1
CASSLEGLAGGPGGELFF
TGCGCCAGCAGCTTGGAGGGACTAGCGGGGGGTCCCGGCGGGGAGCTGTTTTTT
>-|-|TRBJ1-1|TRBV21-1
CASSKWHPTEAFF
TGTGCCAGCAGCAAATGGCATCCTACTGAAGCTTTCTTT
>-|-|TRBJ1-2|TRBV27
CASSLASRGGRGYTF
TGTGCCAGCAGTTTAGCCTCTCGGGGGGGCCGTGGCTACACCTTC
>-|-|TRBJ1-4|TRBV3-1/TRBV3-2
CASSSTSGGKLFF
TGTGCCAGCAGCTCTACCTCGGGGGGAAAACTGTTTTTT
>TRBD1|-|TRBJ1-2|TRBV18
CASSPGDSGYTF
TGTGCCAGCTCACCTGGGGACAGTGGCTACACCTTC
>-|-|TRBJ1-1|TRBV9
CASSAYYTEHRVGTEAFF
TGTGCCAGCAGCGCCTATTACACGGAGCACAGGGTTGGTACTGAAGCTTTCTTT
>-|-|TRBJ1-2|TRBV6-5
CASRRIDGGYGYTF
TGTGCCAGCAGACGAATTGACGGCGGCTATGGCTACACCTTC
>TRBD1|-|TRBJ1-1|TRBV7-3
CASSSGTGTEAFF
TGTGCCAGCAGCTCCGGGACAGGCACTGAAGCTTTCTTT
>-|-|TRBJ1-2|TRBV3-1/TRBV3-2
CASSQDFGEGSYGYTF
TGTGCCAGCAGCCAAGATTTTGGTGAGGGAAGCTATGGCTACACCTTC
>TRBD1|-|TRBJ1-2|TRBV18
CASSAGQGNSNYGYTF
TGTGCCAGCTCAGCCGGACAGGGCAATTCTAACTATGGCTACACCTTC
>-|-|TRBJ2-1|TRBV11-3
CASSKEGYHEQFF
TGTGCCAGCAGCAAAGAGGGTTACCATGAGCAGTTCTTC
>-|-|TRBJ2-7|TRBV4-1
CASSLRISSPGVSYEQYF
TGCGCCAGCAGCCTTCGAATCTCTAGCCCAGGGGTTTCCTACGAGCAGTACTTC
>TRBD1|few|TRBJ1-5|TRBV18
CASSPSGQVVHSNQPQHF
TGTGCCAGCTCACCATCCGGACAGGTCGTTCATAGCAATCAGCCCCAGCATTTT
>TRBD1|-|TRBJ2-1|TRBV5-1
CASSGPRQGSYNEQFF
TGCGCCAGCAGCGGACCTCGACAGGGGTCCTACAATGAGCAGTTCTTC
>-|-|TRBJ1-5|TRBV30
CAWTKAGISRNQPQHF
TGTGCCTGGACCAAGGCGGGGATTTCGCGCAATCAGCCCCAGCATTTT
>-|-|TRBJ2-5|TRBV7-9
CASSLGGGYQETQYF
TGTGCCAGCAGCTTAGGGGGGGGCTACCAAGAGACCCAGTACTTC
>-|-|TRBJ1-6|TRBV2
CASSDLPRTAVNSPLHF
TGTGCCAGCAGTGACCTCCCTCGGACTGCTGTTAATTCACCCCTCCACTTT
>TRBD1|-|TRBJ1-5|TRBV2
CASQLDRINQPQHF
TGTGCCAGCCAACTGGACAGGATCAATCAGCCCCAGCATTTT
>TRBD2|-|TRBJ2-7|TRBV2
CASSRGLAGSSYEQYF
TGTGCCAGCAGTAGGGGTCTAGCGGGCAGCTCCTACGAGCAGTACTTC
>TRBD2|-|TRBJ2-5|TRBV7-3
CASSPGLAGRETQYF
TGTGCCAGCAGCCCGGGACTAGCGGGTCGAGAGACCCAGTACTTC
>-|-|TRBJ1-2|TRBV7-2
CASSSGQRVAYGYTF
TGTGCCAGCAGCTCAGGACAACGTGTCGCCTATGGCTACACCTTC
>-|-|TRBJ1-1|TRBV11-3
CASSGRAGEAFF
TGTGCCAGCAGCGGCAGGGCAGGTGAAGCTTTCTTT
>-|-|TRBJ1-1|TRBV7-9
CASSLMSENTEAFF
TGTGCCAGCAGTCTAATGTCTGAGAACACTGAAGCTTTCTTT
>TRBD1|-|TRBJ1-1|TRBV9
CASSLLQGGNTEAFF
TGTGCCAGCAGCCTCCTACAGGGGGGGAACACTGAAGCTTTCTTT
>TRBD1|-|TRBJ2-6|TRBV10-2
CASCSGTGTPGANVLTF
TGCGCCAGCTGCTCCGGGACAGGGACCCCTGGGGCCAACGTCCTGACTTTC
>TRBD1|-|TRBJ2-3|TRBV29-1
CSVRPGQGIEYF
TGCAGCGTTCGTCCGGGACAGGGTATTGAGTATTTT
>TRBD2|-|TRBJ2-1|TRBV4-3
CASSQDAGTSGRGEQFF
TGCGCCAGCAGCCAAGACGCCGGGACTAGCGGGAGGGGGGAGCAGTTCTTC
>TRBD2|-|TRBJ2-7|TRBV7-2
CASSSKRGGTYEQYF
TGTGCCAGCAGCTCAAAGCGGGGGGGGACATACGAGCAGTACTTC
>TRBD2|-|TRBJ2-5|TRBV6-2/TRBV6-3
CASSYALAGGRETQYF
TGTGCCAGCAGTTACGCCCTAGCGGGGGGCAGGGAGACCCAGTACTTC
>TRBD2|-|TRBJ2-3|TRBV3-1/TRBV3-2
CASSPSTSGVTTDTQYF
TGTGCCAGCAGCCCCTCGACTAGCGGGGTTACCACAGATACGCAGTATTTT
>-|-|TRBJ1-1|TRBV20-1
CSAVRGTEAFF
TGCAGTGCCGTTCGGGGAACTGAAGCTTTCTTT
>-|-|TRBJ1-2|TRBV7-8
CASSPGTGGYGYTF
TGTGCCAGCAGTCCCGGGACGGGGGGCTATGGCTACACCTTC
>TRBD1|-|TRBJ1-1|TRBV2
CASSGSGQGLGTEAFF
TGTGCCAGCAGTGGAAGCGGACAGGGGTTAGGCACTGAAGCTTTCTTT
>-|-|TRBJ2-7|TRBV27
CASSFKGGTEYYEQYF
TGTGCCAGCAGTTTTAAAGGAGGGACAGAATACTACGAGCAGTACTTC
>TRBD2|-|TRBJ2-7|TRBV11-2
CASSLGGDRLYEQYF
TGTGCCAGCAGCTTGGGGGGGGACCGTCTCTACGAGCAGTACTTC
>TRBD1|-|TRBJ1-5|TRBV6-2/TRBV6-3
CASSSDRGAQPQHF
TGTGCCAGCAGTTCCGACAGGGGCGCTCAGCCCCAGCATTTT
>-|-|TRBJ1-2|TRBV5-1
CASSLDSFYGYTF
TGCGCCAGCAGCTTGGACAGTTTCTATGGCTACACCTTC
>TRBD2|-|TRBJ2-1|TRBV7-9
CASSFQAGVLAEQFF
TGTGCCAGCAGCTTCCAAGCGGGAGTCTTGGCTGAGCAGTTCTTC
>-|few|TRBJ1-3|TRBV27
CASSLVAGNTIYF
TGTGCCAGCAGTTTAGTAGCCGGAAACACCATATATTTT
>-|-|TRBJ1-6|TRBV4-2
CASSPVSGEGNSPLHF
TGTGCCAGCAGCCCGGTCTCCGGGGAAGGGAATTCACCCCTCCACTTT
>-|few|TRBJ2-3|TRBV9
CASSVGGSVGTDTQYF
TGTGCCAGCAGCGTAGGAGGTAGCGTTGGCACAGATACGCAGTATTTT
>TRBD1|many|TRBJ2-7|TRBV10-3
CAISDLTGTGNEQYF
TGTGCCATCAGTGACCTTACCGGGACAGGGAACGAGCAGTACTTC
>TRBD1|-|TRBJ2-3|TRBV5-1
CASSQDRASNTQYF
TGCGCCAGCAGTCAGGACAGGGCCTCAAATACGCAGTATTTT
>-|few|TRBJ1-2|TRBV29-1
CSVEVPPTGYTF
TGCAGCGTTGAAGTCCCCCCAACAGGCTACACCTTC
>-|-|TRBJ2-1|TRBV18
CASSIAPAQGGEQFF
TGTGCCAGCTCAATAGCACCGGCCCAAGGGGGTGAGCAGTTCTTC
>TRBD2|-|TRBJ2-5|TRBV7-2
CASSSAGGLAGFPQETQYF
TGTGCCAGCAGCTCCGCCGGCGGACTAGCGGGGTTCCCCCAAGAGACCCAGTACTTC
>-|-|TRBJ2-2|TRBV7-3
CASSQFRGANTGELFF
TGTGCCAGCAGTCAGTTCAGGGGGGCCAACACCGGGGAGCTGTTTTTT
>-|few|TRBJ2-3|TRBV30
CAWTGALTDTQYF
TGTGCCTGGACAGGGGCCCTCACAGATACGCAGTATTTT
>TRBD1|-|TRBJ2-3|TRBV10-3
CAISGPGTGGSDTQYF
TGTGCCATCAGTGGCCCCGGGACAGGGGGATCAGATACGCAGTATTTT
>TRBD2|-|TRBJ2-5|TRBV19
CASSPGTSGSWETQYF
TGTGCCAGTAGCCCCGGGACTAGCGGGAGTTGGGAGACCCAGTACTTC
>-|once|TRBJ2-3|TRBV3-1/TRBV3-2
CASSQAAGASTDTQYF
TGTGCCAGCAGCCAAGCGGCGGGGGCAAGCACAGATACGCAGTATTTT
>-|-|TRBJ2-1|TRBV7-2
CASSPRTGQSNEQFF
TGTGCCAGCAGTCCGAGAACAGGGCAGTCCAATGAGCAGTTCTTC
>TRBD1|-|TRBJ1-2|TRBV6-5
CASNPGTGVDGYTF
TGTGCCAGCAACCCCGGGACAGGGGTGGATGGCTACACCTTC
>-|-|TRBJ2-1|TRBV12-3/TRBV12-4
CASIRRGGEQFF
TGTGCCAGCATACGCCGGGGAGGCGAGCAGTTCTTC
>-|-|TRBJ1-3|TRBV11-2
CASSSIRGSGNTIYF
TGTGCCAGCAGCTCAATCAGGGGTTCTGGAAACACCATATATTTT
>TRBD1|-|TRBJ1-1|TRBV6-5
CASRGSTGSYTEAFF
TGTGCCAGCAGGGGGTCGACAGGGTCCTACACTGAAGCTTTCTTT
>TRBD2|once|TRBJ2-7|TRBV5-3
CARSLISTSGRGQNEQYF
TGTGCCAGAAGCTTAATCTCGACTAGCGGGAGAGGTCAGAACGAGCAGTACTTC
>-|-|TRBJ2-7|TRBV12-3/TRBV12-4
CASSPPRHYEQYF
TGTGCCAGCAGCCCCCCGAGGCACTACGAGCAGTACTTC